This T cell receptor beta chain appears in the sequencing data of a study of shared T cell receptors in the human thymus. Clones were sequenced by immunoSEQ multiplex PCR, and TCRdb holds only the in-frame ones, with some missing. The profile shows about 540,000 clones, 78% of them singletons. Per the germline V gene, CDR1 is SGDLS and CDR2 is YYNGEE. The CDR3 runs 18 residues. With 4 bases clipped from V and 3 bases from J, the junction kept 14 bases outside the gene matches. These sequences were also reported in another study, on human thymus T cells. From that second work: The authors found apparently biased V and J gene usage in thymic and blood repertoires. The related literature has documented a marked overlap of thymic repertoires among unrelated individuals.

The sequenced sample consisted of thymocytes. The receptor comes from a boy under two years old with a congenital heart defect. This rearrangement joins TRBV9 to TRBJ2-3; 10 bases are shared with TRBD2. CDR3 coding DNA: TGTGCCAGCAGCCCGGCGACTAGCGGGCTTAAGGGTACAGATACGCAGTATTTT. This translates into CASSPATSGLKGTDTQYF.